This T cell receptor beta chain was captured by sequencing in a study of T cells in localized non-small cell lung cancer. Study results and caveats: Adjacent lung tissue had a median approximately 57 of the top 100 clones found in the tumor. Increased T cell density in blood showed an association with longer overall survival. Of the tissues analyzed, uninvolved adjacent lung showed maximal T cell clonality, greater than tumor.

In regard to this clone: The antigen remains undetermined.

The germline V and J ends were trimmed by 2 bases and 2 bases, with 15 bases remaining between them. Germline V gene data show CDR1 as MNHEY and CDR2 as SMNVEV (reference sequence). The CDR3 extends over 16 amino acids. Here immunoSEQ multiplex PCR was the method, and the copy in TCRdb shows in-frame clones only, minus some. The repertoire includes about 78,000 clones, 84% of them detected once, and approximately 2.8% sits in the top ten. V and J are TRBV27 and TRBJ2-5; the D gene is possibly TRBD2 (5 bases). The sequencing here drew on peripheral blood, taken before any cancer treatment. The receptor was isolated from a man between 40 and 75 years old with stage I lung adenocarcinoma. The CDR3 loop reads CASSLGRVREQETQYF. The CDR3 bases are TGTGCCAGCAGTTTAGGAAGAGTGAGGGAACAAGAGACCCAGTACTTC.